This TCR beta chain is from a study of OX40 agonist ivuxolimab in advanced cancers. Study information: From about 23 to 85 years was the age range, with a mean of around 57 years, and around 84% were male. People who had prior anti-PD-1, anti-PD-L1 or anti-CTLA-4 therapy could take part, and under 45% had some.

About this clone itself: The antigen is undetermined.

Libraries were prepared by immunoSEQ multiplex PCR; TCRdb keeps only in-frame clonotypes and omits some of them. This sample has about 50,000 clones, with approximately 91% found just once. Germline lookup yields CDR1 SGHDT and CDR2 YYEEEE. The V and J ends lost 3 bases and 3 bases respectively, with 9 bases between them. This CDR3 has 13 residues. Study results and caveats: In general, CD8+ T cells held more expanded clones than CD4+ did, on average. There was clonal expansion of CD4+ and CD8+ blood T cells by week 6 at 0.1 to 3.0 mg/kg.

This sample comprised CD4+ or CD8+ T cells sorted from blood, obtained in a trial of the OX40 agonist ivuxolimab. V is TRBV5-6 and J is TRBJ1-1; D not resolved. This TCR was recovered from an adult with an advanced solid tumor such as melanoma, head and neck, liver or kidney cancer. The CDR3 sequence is CASSSTHYTEAFF. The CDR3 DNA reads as TGTGCCAGCAGCTCGACACATTACACTGAAGCTTTCTTT.